The 30 T cell receptor beta chains in this list originate from one sample, sequenced in a study of early T cells in non-severe SARS-CoV-2 infection. In TCRdb, the 5' RACE reads were re-called with MiXCR into one record per CDR3 protein. The sample records 65,000 to 75,000 distinct CDR3 sequences, roughly 10% being singletons. Material: whole blood. Every receptor here comes from an adult who was a healthcare worker with PCR-confirmed SARS-CoV-2 infection or an uninfected control (not recorded which).

This clonotype showed up many times. This chain joins TRBV6-5 and TRBJ1-4; 12 bases are shared with TRBD1. The germline gives CDR1 MNHEY, CDR2 SVGAGI. V shed 6 bases and J 9 bases; nucleotides not matched to a gene: 5. This CDR3 spans 14 amino acids. CDR3 protein: CASRRGQGAQKLFF. The CDR3 bases are TGTGCCAGCAGACGGGGACAGGGGGCCCAAAAACTGTTTTTT.

The table lists this clonotype with many counts. The chain joins TRBV11-2 to TRBJ2-7, with D tentatively TRBD2 (5 bases). From germline, CDR1 is SGHAT and CDR2 FQNNGV. Trimming removed 6 bases at V and 0 bases at J, with 21 bases between. This CDR3 region has 17 residues. CDR3 nucleotide sequence: TGTGCCAGCAGTCGAGAGGGCCGGAATTTCCGCTCCTACGAGCAGTACTTC. This encodes CASSREGRNFRSYEQYF.

This clonotype occurred a few times. The V and J genes are TRBV5-1 and TRBJ2-5; D possibly corresponds to TRBD1 (5 bases). Trimming cost V 0 bases and J 4 bases, with 10 bases left between them. CDR3 length equals 14 residues. Germline-derived CDR1 and CDR2 are SGHRS and YFSETQ. The CDR3: CASSLGRVSETQYF. The CDR3 nucleotides read TGCGCCAGCAGCTTGGGCAGGGTGTCAGAGACCCAGTACTTC. Based on the CDR3 plus reference TRBV5-1 and TRBJ2-5, the full variable domain is KAGVTQTPRYLIKTRGQQVTLSCSPISGHRSVSWYQQTPGQGLQFLFEYFSETQRNKGNFPGRFSGRQFSNSRSEMNVSTLELGDSALYLCASSLGRVSETQYFGPGTRLLVL.

In its sample, this clonotype was seen a few times. The gene calls are TRBV5-6 and TRBJ2-1, with D perhaps TRBD2 (7 bases). The CDR3 contains 16 residues. V was cut by 1 base and J by 5 bases, with 16 bases left in between. Germline V gene data show CDR1 as SGHDT and CDR2 as YYEEEE. The CDR3 here is CASSLIGGATDNEQFF. The DNA for the CDR3 is TGTGCCAGCAGCTTGATAGGGGGGGCGACTGACAATGAGCAGTTCTTC. The complete variable domain, with remaining parts taken from reference TRBV5-6 and TRBJ2-1, reads DAGVTQSPTHLIKTRGQQVTLRCSPKSGHDTVSWYQQALGQGPQFIFQYYEEEERQRGNFPDRFSGHQFPNYSSELNVNALLLGDSALYLCASSLIGGATDNEQFFGPGTRLTVL.

There are many counts of this clonotype. This chain uses TRBV7-3 with TRBJ1-2; 8 positions agree with TRBD1. The CDR3 totals 14 residues. Germline V gene sequence: CDR1 SGHTA, CDR2 FQGTGA. The junction had 5 bases not matched to a gene; V was cut back by 0 bases and J by 8 bases. The CDR3 spells CASSLTGTGGGYTF. The CDR3 DNA is TGTGCCAGCAGCTTAACTGGGACAGGAGGAGGCTACACCTTC.

This clonotype was counted ten times or more. The genes are TRBV7-9 and TRBJ1-5; 9 nucleotides match TRBD1. V trimming: 5 bases; J trimming: 3 bases; junction bases outside the gene matches: 8. Germline V gives CDR1 SEHNR, CDR2 FQNEAQ (reference sequence). The CDR3 consists of 16 residues. The DNA of the CDR3 is TGTGCCAGCAGCCAGGGGGACAGGGTACCCAATCAGCCCCAGCATTTT. Its translation: CASSQGDRVPNQPQHF.

In its sample, this clonotype was seen many times. The junction departs from the called germline gene at one end, perhaps through a read error. The CDR3 nucleotides are TGTGCTAGCAGCTTTGGGACTTCTGAGACCCAGTACTTC. Its protein is CASSFGTSETQYF. The chain uses TRBV7-7 and TRBJ2-5, with TRBD2 as a possible D gene (6 bases). This CDR3 region has 13 residues. The germline V gene encodes CDR1 SSHAT and CDR2 FNYEAQ (reference sequence).

The chain is built from TRBV11-2 and TRBJ2-5, with D unclear. V lost 0 bases, J lost 0 bases, and 5 bases lay in between. The germline V gene has CDR1 SGHAT and CDR2 FQNNGV. This CDR3 contains 14 residues. CDR3 sequence (DNA): TGTGCCAGCAGCTTAGATCCGAACCAAGAGACCCAGTACTTC. Its protein product is CASSLDPNQETQYF.

The table lists this clonotype with many counts. The chain employs TRBV5-1 and TRBJ2-1; 9 nucleotides match TRBD1. Trimming removed 2 bases from V and 0 bases from J; junction bases left unmatched: 9. The CDR3 extends over 18 amino acids. Germline CDR1 is SGHRS and CDR2 is YFSETQ. CDR3 nucleotides: TGCGCCAGCAGCTTCGGGACAGGGAACAAAATCTCCTACAATGAGCAGTTCTTC. As protein: CASSFGTGNKISYNEQFF.

In this sample, this clonotype turned up many times. This chain connects TRBV19 to TRBJ1-5; D may be TRBD1 (5 bases). V was pared by 3 bases and J by 2 bases, with 14 bases between. The CDR3 is made up of 16 amino acids. CDR1 and CDR2 (germline): LNHDA, SQIVND (reference sequence). The CDR3 spells CASSIGGTGGNQPQHF. CDR3 nucleotide sequence: TGTGCCAGTAGTATCGGGGGTACAGGTGGCAATCAGCCCCAGCATTTT.

This clonotype was detected a few times. V is TRBV7-9 and J is TRBJ1-2; D may be TRBD1 (6 bases). Germline V gene data show CDR1 as SEHNR and CDR2 as FQNEAQ (reference sequence). The CDR3 runs 14 residues. Trimming removed 5 bases from V and 8 bases from J, with 18 bases in between. CDR3 DNA sequence: TGTGCCAGCAGCCCCGAGGGCAGGGGATGGGGCTACACCTTC. Residues: CASSPEGRGWGYTF. Full variable domain (remainder filled in from reference TRBV7-9 and TRBJ1-2): DTGVSQNPRHKITKRGQNVTFRCDPISEHNRLYWYRQTLGQGPEFLTYFQNEAQLEKSRLLSDRFSAERPKGSFSTLEIQRTEQGDSAMYLCASSPEGRGWGYTFGSGTRLTVV.

The sample holds many counts of this clonotype. The J gene is TRBJ2-5, the V gene TRBV11-2, with D maybe TRBD1 (6 bases). The CDR3 extends over 14 amino acids. Germline-derived CDR1 and CDR2 are SGHAT and FQNNGV. V lost 5 bases, J lost 5 bases, and 15 bases lay in between. CDR3 in DNA: TGTGCCAGCAGCCCCCAGGCAGGGGCGGAGACCCAGTACTTC. Its translation: CASSPQAGAETQYF.

The rearrangement uses TRBV12-3 or TRBV12-4 and TRBJ2-1; TRBD1 aligns across 10 bases. This CDR3 is 16 amino acids long. The junction had 7 bases not matched to a gene; V was cut back by 4 bases and J by 4 bases. The CDR3, as DNA: TGTGCCAGCAGTTCCTTCGGGACAGGGGTATACAATGAGCAGTTCTTC. It specifies CASSSFGTGVYNEQFF.

This clonotype was seen more than once but under ten times. CDR3 DNA sequence: TGTGCCAGCAGCCAGGGACTCGGAGCCAAAAACATTCAGTACTTC. This codes for CASSQGLGAKNIQYF. V usage is TRBV3-1 and J usage is TRBJ2-4; D may be TRBD2 (6 bases). The length of the CDR3 is 15 residues. CDR1 is LGHDT and CDR2 is YNNKEL in the germline V gene (reference sequence). V was pared by 3 bases and J by 0 bases, with 9 bases between.

The rearrangement joins TRBV20-1 to TRBJ2-2; perhaps TRBD2 as D (6 bases). Germline CDR1 DFQATT, CDR2 SNEGSKA (reference sequence). This CDR3 is 13 amino acids long. V dropped 2 bases and J dropped 7 bases, with 11 bases sitting between them. Here the CDR3 reads CSARFTSNGELFF. DNA of the CDR3: TGCAGTGCTAGATTTACTAGCAACGGGGAGCTGTTTTTT.

The chain has TRBV6-1 and TRBJ2-2; weak D call: TRBD2 (5 bases). The V end lost 7 bases, the J end lost 13 bases, and 19 bases lay between the germline ends. CDR1 MNHNS and CDR2 SASEGT come from the germline V gene. The CDR3 covers 13 residues. The CDR3 nucleotides are TGTGCCAGCACGATCGGGATTTTACTTGGGCTGTTTTTT. Translated, it gives CASTIGILLGLFF.

This clonotype was seen ten or more times. The V and J genes are TRBV14 and TRBJ2-1; possibly TRBD1 for D (6 bases). Germline-derived CDR1 and CDR2 are SGHDN and FVKESK. CDR3 length: 16 amino acids. With 3 bases removed from V and 9 bases from J, the gap between germline ends came to 21 bases. The CDR3 loop is CASSHLWQGILSEQFF. CDR3 bases: TGTGCCAGCAGCCACCTATGGCAGGGGATATTGAGTGAGCAGTTCTTC.

The chain has TRBV7-9 and TRBJ2-5; D is tentatively TRBD1 or TRBD2 (6 bases each). V was shortened by 5 bases and J by 5 bases, with 15 bases between the two germline ends. The germline V gene encodes CDR1 SEHNR and CDR2 FQNEAQ (reference sequence). This CDR3 has 14 amino acids. The CDR3 nucleotides are TGTGCCAGCAGCCCCGTAGGGGGGCCGGAGACCCAGTACTTC. Translated, it gives CASSPVGGPETQYF. The entire variable domain, with the rest obtained from reference TRBV7-9 and TRBJ2-5, is as follows: DTGVSQNPRHKITKRGQNVTFRCDPISEHNRLYWYRQTLGQGPEFLTYFQNEAQLEKSRLLSDRFSAERPKGSFSTLEIQRTEQGDSAMYLCASSPVGGPETQYFGPGTRLLVL.

There are many counts of this clonotype. This rearrangement joins TRBV4-1 to TRBJ2-2; D assignment may be TRBD1 or TRBD2 (5 bases each). V dropped 0 bases and J dropped 0 bases, with 14 bases sitting between them. The CDR3 totals 18 residues. CDR1 MGHRA and CDR2 YSYEKL come from the germline V gene. In DNA form, the CDR3 reads TGCGCCAGCAGCCAAGAATCTGAGGGGCCCGCGAACACCGGGGAGCTGTTTTTT. Translated: CASSQESEGPANTGELFF.

The chain recombines TRBV6-1 with TRBJ2-7, with 8 bases fitting TRBD2. V shed 10 bases, J shed 6 bases, and the junction held 14 bases outside the gene matches. Germline V gene data show CDR1 as MNHNS and CDR2 as SASEGT. The CDR3 is 14 amino acids. CDR3 protein: CATARWEAGGEQYF. The DNA of the CDR3 is TGTGCCACGGCCCGATGGGAGGCGGGAGGCGAGCAGTACTTC.

This clonotype was seen ten or more times. The chain has TRBV7-3 and TRBJ2-2; 8 positions match TRBD1. Germline V gene sequence: CDR1 SGHTA, CDR2 FQGTGA. There are 13 residues in the CDR3. With V trimmed by 10 bases and J by 5 bases, 6 bases remained unmatched. CDR3 sequence reads: CATRDRPTGELFF. As DNA, the CDR3 is TGTGCCACCAGGGACAGGCCAACCGGGGAGCTGTTTTTT.

This clonotype has just a few counts. The chain combines TRBV6-5 with TRBJ1-1; D is perhaps TRBD1 (5 bases). CDR1 and CDR2 from the germline V gene are MNHEY and SVGAGI. V lost 2 bases, J lost 1 base, and 8 bases lay in between. The CDR3 is 14 residues long. The DNA for the CDR3 is TGTGCCAGCAGTTACAAGGGACCGAACACTGAAGCTTTCTTT. It codes for CASSYKGPNTEAFF.

This clonotype was seen only a few times. The chain is built from TRBV4-1 and TRBJ2-1; 8 bases fit TRBD2. Germline lookup yields CDR1 MGHRA and CDR2 YSYEKL. V shed 0 bases and J 8 bases; nucleotides not matched to a gene: 9. CDR3 length: 16 residues. CDR3 nucleotide sequence: TGCGCCAGCAGCCAAGAACCCCCGGGAGGGGGGCATGAGCAGTTCTTC. It translates to CASSQEPPGGGHEQFF.

This clonotype has a handful of counts. The V and J genes are TRBV7-9 and TRBJ1-2, with 10 nucleotides matching TRBD1. The CDR3 covers 14 residues. J was trimmed by 7 bases and V by 3 bases; bases with no gene match: 5. CDR1 and CDR2 (germline): SEHNR, FQNEAQ (reference sequence). Here the CDR3 reads CASSFARQGAGYTF. The CDR3 DNA reads TGTGCCAGCAGCTTTGCGCGACAGGGGGCTGGCTACACCTTC.

This chain links TRBV7-2 with TRBJ2-1, with D perhaps TRBD2 (5 bases). The ends were cut back, 1 base at V and 6 bases at J, with 7 bases in the middle. Germline values: CDR1 SGHTA, CDR2 FQGNSA. The CDR3 is 13 residues long. The CDR3 sequence: CASSLDEGNEQFF. The CDR3 DNA sequence: TGTGCCAGCAGCTTAGACGAGGGCAATGAGCAGTTCTTC. Full variable domain (rest looked up from reference TRBV7-2 and TRBJ2-1): GAGVSQSPSNKVTEKGKDVELRCDPISGHTALYWYRQSLGQGLEFLIYFQGNSAPDKSGLPSDRFSAERTGGSVSTLTIQRTQQEDSAVYLCASSLDEGNEQFFGPGTRLTVL.

V gene TRBV2 combines with J gene TRBJ2-2, with D perhaps TRBD1 (5 bases). V lost 9 bases, J lost 5 bases, and 13 bases lay in between. This CDR3 comprises 13 residues. Germline V gene lookup returns CDR1 SNHLY and CDR2 FYNNEI. The CDR3 nucleotides are TGTGCCAGTGACAGTTCCTGGACCGGGGAGCTGTTTTTT. Amino acid sequence: CASDSSWTGELFF.

This clonotype was recorded many times. V gene TRBV7-9 combines with J gene TRBJ2-1, with 9 bases lining up with TRBD1. Germline CDR1 is SEHNR and CDR2 is FQNEAQ (reference sequence). This CDR3 spans 17 amino acids. J was trimmed by 4 bases and V by 5 bases; bases with no gene match: 12. The DNA for the CDR3 is TGTGCCAGCAGCCCCGAGGTGGGACAGGGACGATACAATGAGCAGTTCTTC. It translates to CASSPEVGQGRYNEQFF.

This clonotype has just a few counts. This sequence joins TRBV27 and TRBJ2-5; D is unclear. Germline CDR1 and CDR2: MNHEY and SMNVEV (reference sequence). This CDR3 is built from 13 residues. V lost 3 bases to trimming and J lost 3 bases, with 8 bases between them. As DNA, the CDR3 is TGTGCCAGCAGTTTCCGGAAAAAAGAGACCCAGTACTTC. Amino acid sequence: CASSFRKKETQYF.

This clonotype has a count of ten or more. The V and J genes are TRBV29-1 and TRBJ1-2, with D uncertain. The germline gives CDR1 SQVTM, CDR2 ANQGSEA. CDR3 length equals 11 residues. V shed 5 bases and J shed 4 bases, with 8 bases lying between them. CDR3 in DNA: TGCAGCGTTCCTGAGCCCTATGGCTACACCTTC. It encodes CSVPEPYGYTF.

The V and J genes are TRBV7-3 and TRBJ2-1; 9 bases map to TRBD1. The CDR3 covers 18 residues. Germline lookup yields CDR1 SGHTA and CDR2 FQGTGA. V shed 4 bases, J shed 4 bases, and the junction held 14 bases outside the gene matches. This CDR3 reads CASSSRPRDRDLYNEQFF. In nucleotides, the CDR3 is TGTGCCAGCAGCTCGAGACCCCGGGACAGGGACCTTTACAATGAGCAGTTCTTC.